This T cell receptor beta chain originates from a study of T cell responses to AZD1222 COVID-19 vaccine. Generated by immunoSEQ multiplex PCR, the TCRdb table keeps only in-frame clones and is missing some. The sample lists approximately 100,000 clones; around nine tenths were seen once. The V and J ends lost 4 bases and 4 bases respectively, with 15 bases between them. Germline CDR1 reads KGHDR; CDR2 reads SFDVKD. There are 15 residues in the CDR3. This clone was counted a few times. This sequence joins TRBV24-1 and TRBJ1-2, with D possibly TRBD1 on 5 matching bases. The sample here was peripheral blood, taken on day 0 of AZD1222 vaccination. The TCR comes from an adult in good health. The CDR3 here is CATSDNRQGGYGYTF. The CDR3 coding sequence is TGTGCCACCAGTGACAACAGGCAGGGCGGCTATGGCTACACCTTC.